This T cell receptor (beta chain) was captured in a study of blood T cell repertoires in COVID-19. At the level of the study: There were acute and convalescent COVID-19 samples, and they came from the United States, Italy and Spain. T cells, B-cell-depleted T cells, or PBMCs supplied cDNA or gDNA.

Authors' processing steps: Nucleated cell counts were estimated from reference gene primer amplification. The protocol was immunoSEQ multiplex PCR, while the TCRdb copy is restricted to in-frame clones and leaves out a portion. That table supplies the V and J calls and clone size; D and trimming were determined from the DNA. The sample gives approximately 28,000 clones, about 85% of which show up once; about a sixth is in the top ten. The sample consisted of peripheral blood. This TCR was sampled from a woman aged 55-69 years with acute or convalescent COVID-19.

CDR3 in DNA: TGTGCCACCAGTGATCGACAGCTCCAGGGTGGGACCCAGTACTTC. Protein: CATSDRQLQGGTQYF. The chain joins TRBV24-1 to TRBJ2-5; tentatively, D is TRBD1 (5 bases). Trimming took 3 bases from V and 7 from J, leaving 17 bases between them. There are 15 residues in the CDR3. Germline V CDR1 and CDR2: KGHDR, SFDVKD.